This section outlines one TCR beta chain sequence together with its context. This specimen comes from a study of blood T cell repertoires in COVID-19. Trimming removed 4 bases from V and 7 bases from J; junction bases left unmatched: 9. The CDR3 is made up of 14 amino acids. Germline CDR1 and CDR2: SGHRS and YFSETQ. Cohort assignment relied on participant-reported clinical history. The study counted Cohort 3 donors as recovered given two negative PCRs, clearance, or symptom resolution. Clones were sequenced by immunoSEQ multiplex PCR, and TCRdb holds only the in-frame ones, with some missing. In the table there are under 350,000 clones, roughly 89% of which are singletons.

The V gene is TRBV5-1, the J gene TRBJ1-2, with TRBD1 matching 8 bases. The receptor was isolated from a woman in her thirties or forties who had recovered from COVID-19. The sample consisted of PBMCs or T cells enriched from blood (not recorded which). CDR3 sequence reads: CASSETEQGGGYTF. As DNA, the CDR3 is TGCGCCAGCAGCGAAACTGAACAGGGGGGTGGCTACACCTTC.